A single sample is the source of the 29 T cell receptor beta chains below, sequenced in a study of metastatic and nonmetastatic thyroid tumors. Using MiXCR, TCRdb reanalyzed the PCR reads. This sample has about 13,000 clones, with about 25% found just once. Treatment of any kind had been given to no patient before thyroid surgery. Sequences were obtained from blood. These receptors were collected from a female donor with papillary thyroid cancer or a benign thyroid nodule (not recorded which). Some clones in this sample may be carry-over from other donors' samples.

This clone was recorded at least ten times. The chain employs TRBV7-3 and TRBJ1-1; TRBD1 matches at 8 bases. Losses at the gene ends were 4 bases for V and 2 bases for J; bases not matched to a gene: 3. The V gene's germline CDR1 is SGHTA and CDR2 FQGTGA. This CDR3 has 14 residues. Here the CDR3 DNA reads TGTGCCAGCAGCTCGACAGGGGCAAACACTGAAGCTTTCTTT. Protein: CASSSTGANTEAFF.

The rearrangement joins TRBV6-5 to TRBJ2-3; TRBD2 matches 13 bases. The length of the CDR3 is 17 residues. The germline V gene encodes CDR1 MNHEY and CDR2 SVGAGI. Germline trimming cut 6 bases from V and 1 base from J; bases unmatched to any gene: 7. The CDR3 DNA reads TGTGCCAGCAGGGGGACTAGCGGGATTCGGCGCACAGATACGCAGTATTTT. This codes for CASRGTSGIRRTDTQYF.

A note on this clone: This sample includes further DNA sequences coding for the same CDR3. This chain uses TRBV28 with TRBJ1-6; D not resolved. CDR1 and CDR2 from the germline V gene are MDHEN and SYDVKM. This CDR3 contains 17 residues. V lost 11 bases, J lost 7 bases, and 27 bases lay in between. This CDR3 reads CAARGPNGVWSNSPLHF. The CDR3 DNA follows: TGTGCCGCACGTGGACCCAACGGGGTATGGAGCAATTCACCCCTCCACTTT.

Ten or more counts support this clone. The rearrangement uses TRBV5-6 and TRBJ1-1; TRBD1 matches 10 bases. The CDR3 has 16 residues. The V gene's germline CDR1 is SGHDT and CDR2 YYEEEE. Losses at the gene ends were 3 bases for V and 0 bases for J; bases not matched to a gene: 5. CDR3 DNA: TGTGCCAGCAGCTCGACAGGGGGCGGGATGAACACTGAAGCTTTCTTT. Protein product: CASSSTGGGMNTEAFF.

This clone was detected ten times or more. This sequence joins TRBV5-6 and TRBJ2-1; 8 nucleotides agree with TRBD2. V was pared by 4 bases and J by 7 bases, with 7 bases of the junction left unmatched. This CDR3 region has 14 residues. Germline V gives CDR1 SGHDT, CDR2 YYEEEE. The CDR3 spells CASSPGLGRNEQFF. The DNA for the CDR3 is TGTGCCAGCAGCCCGGGACTAGGCAGGAATGAGCAGTTCTTC.

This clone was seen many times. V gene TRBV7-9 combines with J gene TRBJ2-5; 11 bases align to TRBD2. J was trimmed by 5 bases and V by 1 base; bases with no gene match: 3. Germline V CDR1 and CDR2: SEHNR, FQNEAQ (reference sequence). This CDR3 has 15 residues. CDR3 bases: TGTGCCAGCAGCTTAGGGGCTAGCGGGAGGGAGACCCAGTACTTC. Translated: CASSLGASGRETQYF.

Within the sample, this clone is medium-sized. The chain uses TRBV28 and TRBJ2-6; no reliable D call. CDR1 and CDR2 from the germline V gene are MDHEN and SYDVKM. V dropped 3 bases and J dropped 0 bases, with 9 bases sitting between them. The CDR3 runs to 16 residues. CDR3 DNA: TGTGCCAGCAGTTTCGGCGGTCGCTCTGGGGCCAACGTCCTGACTTTC. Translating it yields CASSFGGRSGANVLTF.

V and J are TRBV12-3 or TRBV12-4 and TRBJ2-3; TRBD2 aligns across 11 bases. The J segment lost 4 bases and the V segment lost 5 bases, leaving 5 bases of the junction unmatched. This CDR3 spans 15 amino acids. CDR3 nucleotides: TGTGCCAGCAGTGTATTAGCGGGGGGGCCAGATACGCAGTATTTT. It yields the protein CASSVLAGGPDTQYF.

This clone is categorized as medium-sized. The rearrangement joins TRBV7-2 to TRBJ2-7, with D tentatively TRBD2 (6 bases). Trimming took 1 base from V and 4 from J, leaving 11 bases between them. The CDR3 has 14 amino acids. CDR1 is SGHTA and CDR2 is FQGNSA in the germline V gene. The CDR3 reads CASSLEGGPYEQYF. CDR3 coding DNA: TGTGCCAGCAGCTTAGAGGGAGGACCTTACGAGCAGTACTTC. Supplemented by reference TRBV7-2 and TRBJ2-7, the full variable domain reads GAGVSQSPSNKVTEKGKDVELRCDPISGHTALYWYRQSLGQGLEFLIYFQGNSAPDKSGLPSDRFSAERTGGSVSTLTIQRTQQEDSAVYLCASSLEGGPYEQYFGPGTRLTVT.

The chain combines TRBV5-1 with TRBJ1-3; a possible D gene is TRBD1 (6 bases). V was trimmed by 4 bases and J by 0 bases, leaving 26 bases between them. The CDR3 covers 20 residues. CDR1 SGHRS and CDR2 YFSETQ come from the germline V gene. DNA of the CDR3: TGCGCCAGCAGCGTAACCGGGACATTGTTCGAATACGACTCTGGAAACACCATATATTTT. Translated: CASSVTGTLFEYDSGNTIYF. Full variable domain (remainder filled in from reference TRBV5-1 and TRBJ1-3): KAGVTQTPRYLIKTRGQQVTLSCSPISGHRSVSWYQQTPGQGLQFLFEYFSETQRNKGNFPGRFSGRQFSNSRSEMNVSTLELGDSALYLCASSVTGTLFEYDSGNTIYFGEGSWLTVV.

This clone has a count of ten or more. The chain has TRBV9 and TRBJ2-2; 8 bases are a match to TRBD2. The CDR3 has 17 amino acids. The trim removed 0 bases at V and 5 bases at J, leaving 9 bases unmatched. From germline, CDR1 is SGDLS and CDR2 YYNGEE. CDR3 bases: TGTGCCAGCAGCGTAGGCCACGGGACTAGTGGGACCGGGGAGCTGTTTTTT. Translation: CASSVGHGTSGTGELFF.

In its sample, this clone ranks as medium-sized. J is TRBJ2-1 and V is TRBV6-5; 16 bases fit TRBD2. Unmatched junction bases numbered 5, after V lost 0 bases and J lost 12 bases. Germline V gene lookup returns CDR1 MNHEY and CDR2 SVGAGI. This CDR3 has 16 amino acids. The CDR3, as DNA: TGTGCCAGCAGTTACTCAGGGACTAGCGGGAGGGCCAGGCAGTTCTTC. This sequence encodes CASSYSGTSGRARQFF.

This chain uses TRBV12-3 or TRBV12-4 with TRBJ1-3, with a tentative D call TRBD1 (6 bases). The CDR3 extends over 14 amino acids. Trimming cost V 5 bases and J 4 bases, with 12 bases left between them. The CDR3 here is CASSLTGRGNTIYF. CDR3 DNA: TGTGCCAGCAGTCTTACAGGGCGAGGAAACACCATATATTTT.

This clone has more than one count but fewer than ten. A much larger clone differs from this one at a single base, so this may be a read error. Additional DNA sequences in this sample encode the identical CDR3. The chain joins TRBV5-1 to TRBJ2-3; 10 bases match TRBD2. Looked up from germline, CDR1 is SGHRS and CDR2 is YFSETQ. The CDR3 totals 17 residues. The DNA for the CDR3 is TGCGCTAGCAGCTTGGGGTCTAGCAGCGGGGGGGCAGATACGCAGTATTTT. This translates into CASSLGSSSGGADTQYF.

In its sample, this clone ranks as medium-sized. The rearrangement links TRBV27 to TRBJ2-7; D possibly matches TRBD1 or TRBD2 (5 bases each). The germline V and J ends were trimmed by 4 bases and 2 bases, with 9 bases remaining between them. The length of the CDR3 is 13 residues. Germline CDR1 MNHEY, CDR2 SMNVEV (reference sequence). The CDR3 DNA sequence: TGTGCCAGCAGTTATCAGGGAGCCTACGAGCAGTACTTC. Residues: CASSYQGAYEQYF.

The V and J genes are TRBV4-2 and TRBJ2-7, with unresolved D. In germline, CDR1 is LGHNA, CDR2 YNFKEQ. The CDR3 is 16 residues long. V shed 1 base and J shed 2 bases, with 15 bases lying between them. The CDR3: CASSQGLGGEPYEQYF. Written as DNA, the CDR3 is TGTGCCAGCAGCCAAGGTTTAGGCGGCGAACCCTACGAGCAGTACTTC.

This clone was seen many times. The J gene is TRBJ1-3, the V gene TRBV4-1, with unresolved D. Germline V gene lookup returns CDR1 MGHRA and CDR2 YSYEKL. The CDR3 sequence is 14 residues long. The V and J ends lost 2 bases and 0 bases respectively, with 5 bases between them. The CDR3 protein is CASSQLSSGNTIYF. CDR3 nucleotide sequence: TGCGCCAGCAGCCAACTGAGCTCTGGAAACACCATATATTTT.

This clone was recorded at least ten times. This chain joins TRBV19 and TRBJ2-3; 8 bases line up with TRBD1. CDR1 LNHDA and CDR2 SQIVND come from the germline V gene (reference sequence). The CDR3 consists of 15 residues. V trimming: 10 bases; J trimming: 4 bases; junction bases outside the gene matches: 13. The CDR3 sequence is CATLPPGGASDTQYF. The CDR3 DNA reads TGTGCCACCCTCCCCCCAGGGGGCGCCTCAGATACGCAGTATTTT.

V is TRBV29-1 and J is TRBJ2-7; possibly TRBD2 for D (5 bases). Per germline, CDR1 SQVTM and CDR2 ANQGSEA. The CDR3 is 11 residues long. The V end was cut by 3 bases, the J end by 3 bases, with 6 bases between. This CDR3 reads CSVERVYEQYF. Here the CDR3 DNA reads TGCAGCGTTGAGAGGGTCTACGAGCAGTACTTC.

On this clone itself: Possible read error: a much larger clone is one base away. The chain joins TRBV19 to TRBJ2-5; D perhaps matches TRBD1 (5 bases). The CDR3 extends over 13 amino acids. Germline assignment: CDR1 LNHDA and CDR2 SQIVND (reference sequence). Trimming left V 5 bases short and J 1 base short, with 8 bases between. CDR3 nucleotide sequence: TGTGCCAGTAGTTGGGGCTTCCAAGAGACCCAGTACTTC. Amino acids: CASSWGFQETQYF. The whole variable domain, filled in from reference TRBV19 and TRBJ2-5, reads DGGITQSPKYLFRKEGQNVTLSCEQNLNHDAMYWYRQDPGQGLRLIYYSQIVNDFQKGDIAEGYSVSREKKESFPLTVTSAQKNPTAFYLCASSWGFQETQYFGPGTRLLVL.

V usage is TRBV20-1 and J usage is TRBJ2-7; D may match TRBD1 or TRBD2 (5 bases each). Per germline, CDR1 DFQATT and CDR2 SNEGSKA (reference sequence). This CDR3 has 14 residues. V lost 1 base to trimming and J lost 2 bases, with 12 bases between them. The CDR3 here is CSARGPGTAYEQYF. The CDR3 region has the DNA TGCAGTGCTAGAGGCCCCGGGACGGCCTACGAGCAGTACTTC.

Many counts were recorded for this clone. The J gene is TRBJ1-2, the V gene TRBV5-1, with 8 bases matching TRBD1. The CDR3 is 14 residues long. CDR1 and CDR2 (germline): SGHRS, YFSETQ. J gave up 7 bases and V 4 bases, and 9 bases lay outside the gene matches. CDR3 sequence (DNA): TGCGCCAGCAGCGTATATCAGGGGGCGGTTGGCTACACCTTC. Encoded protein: CASSVYQGAVGYTF.

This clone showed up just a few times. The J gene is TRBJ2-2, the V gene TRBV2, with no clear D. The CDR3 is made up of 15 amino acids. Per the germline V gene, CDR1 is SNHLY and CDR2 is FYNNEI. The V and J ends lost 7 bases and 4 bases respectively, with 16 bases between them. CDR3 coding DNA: TGTGCCAGCACCGGGCCATCGTCGGGCACCGGGGAGCTGTTTTTT. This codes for CASTGPSSGTGELFF. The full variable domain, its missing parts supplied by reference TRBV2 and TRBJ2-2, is EPEVTQTPSHQVTQMGQEVILRCVPISNHLYFYWYRQILGQKVEFLVSFYNNEISEKSEIFDDQFSVERPDGSNFTLKIRSTKLEDSAMYFCASTGPSSGTGELFFGEGSRLTVL.

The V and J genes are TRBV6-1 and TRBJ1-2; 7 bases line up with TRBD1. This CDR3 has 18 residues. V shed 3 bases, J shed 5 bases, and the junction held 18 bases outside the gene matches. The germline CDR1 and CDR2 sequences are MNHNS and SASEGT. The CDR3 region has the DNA TGTGCCAGCAGTGAGGATTCTCTCGTTCAGGGGGGTAGTTATGGCTACACCTTC. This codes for CASSEDSLVQGGSYGYTF.

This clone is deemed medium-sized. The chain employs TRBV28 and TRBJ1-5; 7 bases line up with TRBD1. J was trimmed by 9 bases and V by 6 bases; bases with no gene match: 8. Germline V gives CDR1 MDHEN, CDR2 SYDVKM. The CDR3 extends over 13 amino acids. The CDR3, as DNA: TGTGCCAGCAGGGGGACAGACAATACGCCCCAGCATTTT. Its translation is CASRGTDNTPQHF.

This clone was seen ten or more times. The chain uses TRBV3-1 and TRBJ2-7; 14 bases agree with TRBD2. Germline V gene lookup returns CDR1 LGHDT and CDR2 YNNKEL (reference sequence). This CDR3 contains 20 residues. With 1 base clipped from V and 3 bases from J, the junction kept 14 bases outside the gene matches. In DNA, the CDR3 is TGTGCCAGCAGCCAAGCTACGGGACTAGCGGGGGCAAACAGAAACTACGAGCAGTACTTC. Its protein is CASSQATGLAGANRNYEQYF.

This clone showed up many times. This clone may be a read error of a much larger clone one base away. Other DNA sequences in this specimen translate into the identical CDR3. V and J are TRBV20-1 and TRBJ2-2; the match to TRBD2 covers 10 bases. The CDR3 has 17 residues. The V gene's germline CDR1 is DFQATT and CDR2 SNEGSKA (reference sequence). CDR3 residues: CSARGRVAGGNTGELFF. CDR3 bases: TGCAGTGCCAGAGGGAGGGTAGCGGGGGGGAACACCGGGGAGCTGTTTTTT.

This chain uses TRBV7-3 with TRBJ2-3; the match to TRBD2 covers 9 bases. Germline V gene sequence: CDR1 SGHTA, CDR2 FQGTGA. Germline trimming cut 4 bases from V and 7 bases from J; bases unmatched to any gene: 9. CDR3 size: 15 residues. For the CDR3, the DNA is TGTGCCAGCAGCTCCCACGTAGCGGGGGTCAATACGCAGTATTTT. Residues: CASSSHVAGVNTQYF.

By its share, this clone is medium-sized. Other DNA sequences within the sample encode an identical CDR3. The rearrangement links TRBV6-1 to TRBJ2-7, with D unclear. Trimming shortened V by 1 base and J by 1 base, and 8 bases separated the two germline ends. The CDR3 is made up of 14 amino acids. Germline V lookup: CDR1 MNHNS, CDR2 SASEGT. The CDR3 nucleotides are TGTGCCAGCAGTGAAGAGCCCAGGTCCTACGAGCAGTACGTC. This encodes CASSEEPRSYEQYV.